This T cell receptor (beta chain) was captured by sequencing in a study of identifying expanded T cells in peripheral blood. This clone was picked up a small number of times. From germline, CDR1 is WSHSY and CDR2 SAAADI. The V segment lost 7 bases and the J segment 6 bases; nucleotides outside the gene matches: 10. This CDR3 contains 15 residues. Using immunoSEQ multiplex PCR, the repertoire was profiled, and TCRdb retains in-frame clones only, with some absent. The table has 60,000 to 70,000 clones, around 81% seen once. Input material: blood. The chain carries TRBV10-2 and TRBJ2-7; 12 bases map to TRBD2. The receptor was derived from a person aged 18-70 years in good health. CDR3 amino acids: CASNQLAGGRGEQYF. In nucleotides, the CDR3 is TGCGCCAGCAACCAACTAGCGGGAGGTCGGGGCGAGCAGTACTTC.